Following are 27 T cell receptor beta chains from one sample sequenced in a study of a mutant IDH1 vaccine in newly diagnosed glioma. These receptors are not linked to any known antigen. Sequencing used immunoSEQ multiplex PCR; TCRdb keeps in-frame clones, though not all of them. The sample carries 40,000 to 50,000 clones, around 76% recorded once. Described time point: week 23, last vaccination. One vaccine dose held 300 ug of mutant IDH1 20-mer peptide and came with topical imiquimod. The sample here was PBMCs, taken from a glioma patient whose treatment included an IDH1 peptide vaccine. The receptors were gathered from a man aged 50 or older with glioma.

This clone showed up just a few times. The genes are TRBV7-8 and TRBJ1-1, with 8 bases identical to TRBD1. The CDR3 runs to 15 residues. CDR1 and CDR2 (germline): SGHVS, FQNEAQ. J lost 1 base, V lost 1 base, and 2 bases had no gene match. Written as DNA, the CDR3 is TGTGCCAGCAGCTTAGTTCAGGGGGCGAACACTGAAGCTTTCTTT. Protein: CASSLVQGANTEAFF.

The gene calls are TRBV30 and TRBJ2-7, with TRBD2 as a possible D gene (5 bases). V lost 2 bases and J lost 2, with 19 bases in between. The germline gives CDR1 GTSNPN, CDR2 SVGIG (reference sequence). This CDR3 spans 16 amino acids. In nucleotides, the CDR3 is TGTGCCTGGAGTAGAGGGATCAATATCCTCCCCTACGAGCAGTACTTC. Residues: CAWSRGINILPYEQYF.

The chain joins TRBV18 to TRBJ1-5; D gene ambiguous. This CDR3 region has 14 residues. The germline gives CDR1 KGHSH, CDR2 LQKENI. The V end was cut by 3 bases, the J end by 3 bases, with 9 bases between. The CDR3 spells CASSPNRNNQPQHF. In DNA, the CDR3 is TGTGCCAGCTCACCGAACAGAAACAATCAGCCCCAGCATTTT.

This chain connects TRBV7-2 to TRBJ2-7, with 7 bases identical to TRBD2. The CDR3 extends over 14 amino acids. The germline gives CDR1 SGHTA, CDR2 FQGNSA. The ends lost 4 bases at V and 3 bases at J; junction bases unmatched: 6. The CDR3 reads CASSSSGVRYEQYF. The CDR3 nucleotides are TGTGCCAGCAGCTCGAGCGGGGTTCGCTACGAGCAGTACTTC.

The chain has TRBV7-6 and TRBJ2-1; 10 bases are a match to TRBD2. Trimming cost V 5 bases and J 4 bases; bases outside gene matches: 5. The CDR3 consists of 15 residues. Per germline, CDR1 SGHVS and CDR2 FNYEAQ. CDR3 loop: CASSELAGSYNEQFF. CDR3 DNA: TGTGCCAGCAGCGAACTAGCGGGGTCGTACAATGAGCAGTTCTTC.

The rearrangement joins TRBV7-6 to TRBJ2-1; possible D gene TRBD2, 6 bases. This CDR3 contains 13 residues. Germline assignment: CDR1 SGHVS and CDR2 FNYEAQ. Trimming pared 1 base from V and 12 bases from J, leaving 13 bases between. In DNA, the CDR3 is TGTGCCAGCAGCTTAGAACGGGGGTCTGGGCAGTTCTTC. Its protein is CASSLERGSGQFF. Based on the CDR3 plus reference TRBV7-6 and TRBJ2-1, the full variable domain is GAGVSQSPRYKVTKRGQDVALRCDPISGHVSLYWYRQALGQGPEFLTYFNYEAQQDKSGLPNDRFSAERPEGSISTLTIQRTEQRDSAMYRCASSLERGSGQFFGPGTRLTVL.

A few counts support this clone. Written as DNA, the CDR3 is TGTGCCAGTCGGACAGGGGATGGCTATGGCTACACCTTC. This encodes CASRTGDGYGYTF. The rearrangement links TRBV6-5 to TRBJ1-2; 9 positions agree with TRBD1. This CDR3 comprises 13 residues. Trimming took 9 bases from V and 4 from J; bases not matched to a gene: 6. Germline lookup yields CDR1 MNHEY and CDR2 SVGAGI.

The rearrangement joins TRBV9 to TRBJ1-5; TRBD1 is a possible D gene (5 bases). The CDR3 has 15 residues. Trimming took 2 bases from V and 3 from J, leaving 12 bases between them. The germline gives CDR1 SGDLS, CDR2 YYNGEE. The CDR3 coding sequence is TGTGCCAGCAGCGTTGGGGGGTCGACCAATCAGCCCCAGCATTTT. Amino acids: CASSVGGSTNQPQHF. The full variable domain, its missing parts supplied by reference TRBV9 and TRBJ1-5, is DSGVTQTPKHLITATGQRVTLRCSPRSGDLSVYWYQQSLDQGLQFLIQYYNGEERAKGNILERFSAQQFPDLHSELNLSSLELGDSALYFCASSVGGSTNQPQHFGDGTRLSIL.

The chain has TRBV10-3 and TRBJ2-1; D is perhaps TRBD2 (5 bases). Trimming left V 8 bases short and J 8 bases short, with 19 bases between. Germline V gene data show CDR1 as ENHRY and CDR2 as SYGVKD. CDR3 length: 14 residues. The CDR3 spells CAIADLTGSDEQFF. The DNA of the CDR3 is TGTGCCATCGCGGACCTCACGGGGTCCGATGAGCAGTTCTTC.

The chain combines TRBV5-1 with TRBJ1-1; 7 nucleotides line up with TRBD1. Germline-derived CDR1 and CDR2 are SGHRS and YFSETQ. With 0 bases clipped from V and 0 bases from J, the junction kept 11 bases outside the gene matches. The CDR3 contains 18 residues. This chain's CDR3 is CASSLVSQGVSMNTEAFF. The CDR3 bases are TGCGCCAGCAGCTTGGTTAGTCAGGGGGTTTCAATGAACACTGAAGCTTTCTTT.

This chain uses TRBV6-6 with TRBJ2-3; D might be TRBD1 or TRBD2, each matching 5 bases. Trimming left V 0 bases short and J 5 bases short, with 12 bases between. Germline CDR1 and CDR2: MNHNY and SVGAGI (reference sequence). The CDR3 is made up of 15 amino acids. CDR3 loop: CASSYSLGERDTQYF. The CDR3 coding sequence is TGTGCCAGCAGTTACTCCCTAGGGGAGAGAGATACGCAGTATTTT.

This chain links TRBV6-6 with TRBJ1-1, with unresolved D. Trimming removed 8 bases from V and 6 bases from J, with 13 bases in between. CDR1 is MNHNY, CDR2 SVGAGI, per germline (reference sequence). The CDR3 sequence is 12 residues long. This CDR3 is CASLFRGPEAFF. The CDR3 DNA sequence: TGTGCCAGCCTGTTTCGAGGACCTGAAGCTTTCTTT.

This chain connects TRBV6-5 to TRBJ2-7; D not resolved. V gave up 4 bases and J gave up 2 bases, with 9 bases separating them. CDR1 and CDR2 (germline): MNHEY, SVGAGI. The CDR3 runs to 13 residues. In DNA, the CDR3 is TGTGCCAGCAGTTCTGACGGAACCTACGAGCAGTACTTC. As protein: CASSSDGTYEQYF.

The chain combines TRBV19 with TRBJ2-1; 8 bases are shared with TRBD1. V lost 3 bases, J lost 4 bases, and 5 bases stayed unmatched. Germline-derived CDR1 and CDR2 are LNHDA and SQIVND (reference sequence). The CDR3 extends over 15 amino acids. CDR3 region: CASSIPGQEYNEQFF. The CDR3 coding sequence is TGTGCCAGTAGTATCCCGGGACAGGAGTACAATGAGCAGTTCTTC. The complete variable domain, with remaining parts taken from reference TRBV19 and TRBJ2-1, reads DGGITQSPKYLFRKEGQNVTLSCEQNLNHDAMYWYRQDPGQGLRLIYYSQIVNDFQKGDIAEGYSVSREKKESFPLTVTSAQKNPTAFYLCASSIPGQEYNEQFFGPGTRLTVL.

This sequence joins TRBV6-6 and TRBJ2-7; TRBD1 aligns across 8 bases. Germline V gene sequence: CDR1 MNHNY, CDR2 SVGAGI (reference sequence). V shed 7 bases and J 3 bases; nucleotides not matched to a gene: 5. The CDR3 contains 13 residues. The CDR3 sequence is CASNRDRFYEQYF. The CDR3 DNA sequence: TGTGCCAGCAACCGGGACAGGTTCTACGAGCAGTACTTC.

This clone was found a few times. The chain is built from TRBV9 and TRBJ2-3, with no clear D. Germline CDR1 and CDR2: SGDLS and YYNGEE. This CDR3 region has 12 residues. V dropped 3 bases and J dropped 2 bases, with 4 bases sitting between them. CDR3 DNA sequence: TGTGCCAGCAGCGGACACACAGATACGCAGTATTTT. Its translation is CASSGHTDTQYF.

CDR3 in DNA: TGTGCCAGCAGCTCAGTGGGGGTCCGGCGGGAGACCCAGTACTTC. Translation gives CASSSVGVRRETQYF. The chain combines TRBV5-6 with TRBJ2-5, with D perhaps given as TRBD1 or TRBD2 (5 bases each). CDR1 SGHDT and CDR2 YYEEEE come from the germline V gene. CDR3 length: 15 amino acids. Trimming took off 3 bases at V and 5 bases at J, with 17 bases between the two ends.

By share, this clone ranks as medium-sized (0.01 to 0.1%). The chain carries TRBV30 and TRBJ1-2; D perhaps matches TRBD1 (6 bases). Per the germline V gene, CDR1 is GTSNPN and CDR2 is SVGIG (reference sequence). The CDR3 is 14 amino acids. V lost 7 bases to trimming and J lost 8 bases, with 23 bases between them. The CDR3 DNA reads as TGTGCCTTCCCAGGGGCGGGCCTCGGTAGAGGCTACACCTTC. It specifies CAFPGAGLGRGYTF.

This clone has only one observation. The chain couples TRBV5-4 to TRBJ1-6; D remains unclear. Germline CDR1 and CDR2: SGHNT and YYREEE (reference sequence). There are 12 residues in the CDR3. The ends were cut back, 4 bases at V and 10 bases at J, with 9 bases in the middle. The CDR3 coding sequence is TGTGCCAGCAGCCCGGGCGGGTCACCCCTCCACTTT. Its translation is CASSPGGSPLHF.

In DNA, the CDR3 is TGTGCCTGGAGTGCAGCTAGTCCGGATACGCAGTATTTT. Residues: CAWSAASPDTQYF. The chain uses TRBV30 and TRBJ2-3; D unresolved. The V end was cut by 1 base, the J end by 6 bases, with 11 bases between. The CDR3 totals 13 residues. From germline, CDR1 is GTSNPN and CDR2 SVGIG (reference sequence).

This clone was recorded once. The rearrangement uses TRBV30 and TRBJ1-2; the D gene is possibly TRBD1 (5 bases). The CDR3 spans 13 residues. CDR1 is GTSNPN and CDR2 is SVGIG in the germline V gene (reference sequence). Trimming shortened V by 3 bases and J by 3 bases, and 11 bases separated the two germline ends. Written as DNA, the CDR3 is TGTGCCTGGAGGTCGCGGGGCTACTATGGCTACACCTTC. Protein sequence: CAWRSRGYYGYTF.

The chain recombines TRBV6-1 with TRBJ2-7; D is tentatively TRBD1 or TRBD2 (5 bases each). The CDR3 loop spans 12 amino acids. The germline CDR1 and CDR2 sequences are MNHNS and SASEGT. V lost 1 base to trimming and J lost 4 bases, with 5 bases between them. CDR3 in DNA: TGTGCCAGCAGTGAAGGGGGGTACGAGCAGTACTTC. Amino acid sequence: CASSEGGYEQYF.

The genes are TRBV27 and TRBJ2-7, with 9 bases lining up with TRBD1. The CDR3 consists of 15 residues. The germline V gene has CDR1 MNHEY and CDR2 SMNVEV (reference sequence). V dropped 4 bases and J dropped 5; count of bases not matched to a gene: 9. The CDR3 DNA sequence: TGTGCCAGCAGTTCCTCCGGGACAGGGAGGGACGAGCAGTACTTC. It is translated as CASSSSGTGRDEQYF.

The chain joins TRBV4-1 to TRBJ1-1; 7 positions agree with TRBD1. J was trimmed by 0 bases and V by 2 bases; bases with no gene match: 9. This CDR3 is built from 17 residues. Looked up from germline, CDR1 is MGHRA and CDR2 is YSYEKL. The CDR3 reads CASSQFNVGQMNTEAFF. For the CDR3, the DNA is TGCGCCAGCAGCCAATTCAATGTGGGACAGATGAACACTGAAGCTTTCTTT.

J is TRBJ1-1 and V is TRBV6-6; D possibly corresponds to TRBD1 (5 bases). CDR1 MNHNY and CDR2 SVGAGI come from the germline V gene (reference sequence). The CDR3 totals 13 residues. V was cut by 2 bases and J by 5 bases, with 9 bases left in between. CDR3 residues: CASSYGGRTEAFF. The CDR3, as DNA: TGTGCCAGCAGTTACGGGGGTAGGACTGAAGCTTTCTTT.

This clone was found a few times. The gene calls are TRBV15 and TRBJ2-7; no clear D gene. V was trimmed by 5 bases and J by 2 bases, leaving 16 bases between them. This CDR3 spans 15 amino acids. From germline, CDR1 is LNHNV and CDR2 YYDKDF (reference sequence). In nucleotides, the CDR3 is TGTGCCACCAGCGGTGGTCAGGTGAAGACCTACGAGCAGTACTTC. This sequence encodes CATSGGQVKTYEQYF.

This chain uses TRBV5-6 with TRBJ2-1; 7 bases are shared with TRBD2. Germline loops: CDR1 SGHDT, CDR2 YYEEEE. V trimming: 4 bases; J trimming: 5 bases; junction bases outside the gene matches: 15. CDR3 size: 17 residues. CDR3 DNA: TGTGCCAGCAGCCTTCCCGGGAGCGGGGATAGGGACAATGAGCAGTTCTTC. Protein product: CASSLPGSGDRDNEQFF.